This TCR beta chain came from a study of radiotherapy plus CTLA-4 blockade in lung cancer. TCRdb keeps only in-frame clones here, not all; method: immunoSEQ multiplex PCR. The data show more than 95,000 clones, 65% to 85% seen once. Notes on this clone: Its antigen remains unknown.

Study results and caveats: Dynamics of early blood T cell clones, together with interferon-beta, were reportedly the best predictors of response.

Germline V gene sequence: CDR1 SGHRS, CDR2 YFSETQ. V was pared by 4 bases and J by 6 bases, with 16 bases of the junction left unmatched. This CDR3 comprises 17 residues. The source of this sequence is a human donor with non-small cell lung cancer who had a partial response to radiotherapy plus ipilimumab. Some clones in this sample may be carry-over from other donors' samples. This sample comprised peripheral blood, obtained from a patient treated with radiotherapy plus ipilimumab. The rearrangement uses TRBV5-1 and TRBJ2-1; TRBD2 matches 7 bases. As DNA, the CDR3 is TGCGCCAGCAGCAGGGAGGGTAGCGGGCCCCTCTTCAATGAGCAGTTCTTC. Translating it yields CASSREGSGPLFNEQFF. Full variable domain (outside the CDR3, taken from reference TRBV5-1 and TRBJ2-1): KAGVTQTPRYLIKTRGQQVTLSCSPISGHRSVSWYQQTPGQGLQFLFEYFSETQRNKGNFPGRFSGRQFSNSRSEMNVSTLELGDSALYLCASSREGSGPLFNEQFFGPGTRLTVL.